Here is one TCR beta chain with its context. This sample is drawn from a study of blood T cell repertoires in COVID-19. Across the study: Samples taken during acute and convalescent COVID-19 were collected in the United States, Italy and Spain.

Per the original methods: For nucleated cells, counts were estimated from reference gene primer amplification. Some clones are missing from TCRdb's copy, which holds only in-frame ones; the method was immunoSEQ multiplex PCR. The V and J calls and the clone size are those of that table, but D and trimming were determined from the DNA. The table records approximately 50,000 clones, roughly 78% of them present only once. CDR1 is SGHVS and CDR2 is FQNEAQ in the germline V gene. Between the trimmed V and J ends, which lost 1 base and 4 bases, there was a span of 13 bases. The CDR3 covers 15 residues. The chain employs TRBV7-8 and TRBJ1-1; D is possibly TRBD1 (5 bases). The TCR comes from a man aged 65 to 79 with acute or convalescent COVID-19. Sequencing was performed on peripheral blood. The chain's CDR3 is CASSLGAGRGTEAFF. In DNA, the CDR3 is TGTGCCAGCAGCTTAGGGGCAGGGAGGGGCACTGAAGCTTTCTTT.